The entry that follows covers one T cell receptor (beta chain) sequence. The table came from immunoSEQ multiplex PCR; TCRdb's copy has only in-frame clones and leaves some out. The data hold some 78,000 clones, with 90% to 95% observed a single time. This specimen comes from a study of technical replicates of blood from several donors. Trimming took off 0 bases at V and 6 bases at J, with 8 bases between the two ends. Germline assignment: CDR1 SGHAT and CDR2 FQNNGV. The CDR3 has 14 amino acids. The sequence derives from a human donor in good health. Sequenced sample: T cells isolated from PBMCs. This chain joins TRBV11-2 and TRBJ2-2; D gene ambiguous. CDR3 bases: TGTGCCAGCAGCTTAGATAGCCCCCCCGGGGAGCTGTTTTTT. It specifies CASSLDSPPGELFF.